Presented here are 24 T cell receptor beta chains from one specimen sequenced in a study of HIV-infected children after antiretroviral therapy interruption. Treatment noted: PENTA 11 planned treatment interruption arm or continuous ART arm. Unique molecular identifiers were included in an RNA-based 3' RACE TCR library. A single record per CDR3 protein comes from TCRdb applying MiXCR to the 3' RACE reads. The sample has tens of thousands of distinct CDR3 sequences, 4.3% seen once. The material sequenced was CD45RA+ CD4+ T cells from PBMCs, pooled from several time points, taken from a donor given antiretroviral therapy, either interrupted or continuous. The subset: naive CD4+ CD45RA+ CD45RO- T cells. Receptors were obtained from a pool of human donors with HIV.

Here the CDR3 DNA reads TGTGCCAGCAGTGAACGGCAGGCCTACGAGCAGTACTTC. It yields the protein CASSERQAYEQYF. The rearrangement uses TRBV2 and TRBJ2-7; no firm D call. The CDR3 covers 13 residues. The V end lost 2 bases, the J end lost 2 bases, and 7 bases lay between the germline ends. Germline CDR1 is SNHLY and CDR2 is FYNNEI.

This clonotype was recorded at least ten times. The chain carries TRBV5-4 and TRBJ2-2; maybe TRBD1 (7 bases). Trimming left V 4 bases short and J 4 bases short, with 20 bases between. The V gene's germline CDR1 is SGHNT and CDR2 YYREEE (reference sequence). The length of the CDR3 is 17 residues. CDR3 in amino acids: CASSLEGQLGSTGELFF. In DNA, the CDR3 is TGTGCCAGCAGCCTGGAGGGACAGCTCGGGAGCACCGGGGAGCTGTTTTTT.

This clonotype was picked up a small number of times. The DNA for the CDR3 is TGCGCCAGCAGCCAAGGGGGGGTCGTGGGGCTAGCCAAAAACATTCAGTACTTC. This encodes CASSQGGVVGLAKNIQYF. The chain joins TRBV4-1 to TRBJ2-4; TRBD2 is a possible D gene (6 bases). The CDR3 sequence is 18 residues long. Germline CDR1 is MGHRA and CDR2 is YSYEKL. Trimming shortened V by 1 base and J by 0 bases, and 16 bases separated the two germline ends.

This clonotype has ten or more counts. This chain uses TRBV28 with TRBJ2-5; a weak D match, TRBD2 (6 bases). Germline V gene sequence: CDR1 MDHEN, CDR2 SYDVKM. The CDR3 contains 14 residues. Trimming stripped 6 bases from V and 4 bases from J, with 15 bases between. This chain's CDR3 is CASSVVGGRETQYF. CDR3 DNA sequence: TGTGCCAGCAGCGTTGTAGGAGGGCGAGAGACCCAGTACTTC.

This clonotype was counted ten times or more. The CDR3 sequence: CASSEQDPIYNEQFF. CDR3 sequence (DNA): TGTGCCAGCAGTGAACAGGACCCAATATACAATGAGCAGTTCTTC. This chain links TRBV2 with TRBJ2-1; D unresolved. Germline V gene sequence: CDR1 SNHLY, CDR2 FYNNEI. V gave up 2 bases and J gave up 4 bases, with 12 bases separating them. The CDR3 length is 15 residues.

This clonotype was detected many times. This chain uses TRBV14 with TRBJ2-2; the D gene is possibly TRBD2 (6 bases). CDR3 length: 16 residues. Germline values: CDR1 SGHDN, CDR2 FVKESK. V gave up 1 base and J gave up 0 bases, with 9 bases separating them. The CDR3 DNA reads as TGTGCCAGCAGCCAAGTTTTAGCGGCGAACACCGGGGAGCTGTTTTTT. This translates into CASSQVLAANTGELFF. Together with reference TRBV14 and TRBJ2-2, the CDR3 gives the full variable domain: EAGVTQFPSHSVIEKGQTVTLRCDPISGHDNLYWYRRVMGKEIKFLLHFVKESKQDESGMPNNRFLAERTGGTYSTLKVQPAELEDSGVYFCASSQVLAANTGELFFGEGSRLTVL.

This chain joins TRBV5-4 and TRBJ2-5; perhaps D is TRBD1 or TRBD2 (5 bases each). The germline V gene has CDR1 SGHNT and CDR2 YYREEE (reference sequence). CDR3 length equals 14 residues. The germline V and J ends were trimmed by 5 bases and 1 base, with 12 bases remaining between them. CDR3 nucleotide sequence: TGTGCCAGCAGGCCTGGGGGTTCCCAAGAGACCCAGTACTTC. It translates to CASRPGGSQETQYF.

V and J are TRBV11-2 and TRBJ2-3; 7 bases are a match to TRBD2. V lost 5 bases to trimming and J lost 2 bases; unmatched junction nucleotides: 7. Germline V gene data show CDR1 as SGHAT and CDR2 as FQNNGV. The CDR3 has 15 residues. CDR3 bases: TGTGCCAGCAGCCGACTCGGGGGGTTCACAGATACGCAGTATTTT. Its protein is CASSRLGGFTDTQYF.

This clonotype has a count of ten or more. V is TRBV18 and J is TRBJ1-1; D not certain. This CDR3 region has 14 residues. Germline V gene sequence: CDR1 KGHSH, CDR2 LQKENI. The V end lost 5 bases, the J end lost 5 bases, and 15 bases lay between the germline ends. For the CDR3, the DNA is TGTGCCAGCTCATTTCTCGGGGAAGAGACTGAAGCTTTCTTT. Encoded protein: CASSFLGEETEAFF.

The CDR3 loop is CASSLAGTGYSYEQYF. In nucleotides, the CDR3 is TGTGCCAGCAGTTTAGCAGGGACAGGGTACTCCTACGAGCAGTACTTC. The chain links TRBV12-3 or TRBV12-4 to TRBJ2-7; 9 bases are a match to TRBD1. The trim removed 0 bases at V and 0 bases at J, leaving 3 bases unmatched. CDR3 length equals 16 residues.

The chain links TRBV6-6 to TRBJ2-4, with TRBD2 as a possible D gene (6 bases). V was shortened by 5 bases and J by 4 bases, with 18 bases between the two germline ends. Germline assignment: CDR1 MNHNY and CDR2 SVGAGI (reference sequence). This CDR3 comprises 16 residues. The CDR3 spells CASSPGEQRAKNIQYF. For the CDR3, the DNA is TGTGCCAGCAGTCCGGGGGAACAGAGGGCTAAAAACATTCAGTACTTC.

This clonotype came up many times. V usage is TRBV7-2 and J usage is TRBJ2-3; 9 bases align to TRBD2. The V segment lost 3 bases and the J segment 4 bases; nucleotides outside the gene matches: 5. Germline assignment: CDR1 SGHTA and CDR2 FQGNSA. The CDR3 extends over 15 amino acids. The CDR3 nucleotides read TGTGCCAGCAGCTTGGGTAGCGGGGGCCCAGATACGCAGTATTTT. Translated: CASSLGSGGPDTQYF.

This clonotype was picked up many times. The genes are TRBV11-2 and TRBJ2-4; D is tentatively TRBD1 or TRBD2 (6 bases each). The CDR3 covers 13 residues. Germline CDR1 and CDR2: SGHAT and FQNNGV. Trimming shortened V by 6 bases and J by 10 bases, and 16 bases separated the two germline ends. The CDR3 region has the DNA TGTGCCAGCAGACCCCTCGGGGGCCAAATTCAGTACTTC. Protein: CASRPLGGQIQYF.

This clonotype was observed many times. The chain combines TRBV2 with TRBJ1-5, with D unclear. The CDR3 runs 13 residues. Germline assignment: CDR1 SNHLY and CDR2 FYNNEI. V was cut by 3 bases and J by 3 bases, with 6 bases left in between. The CDR3 loop reads CASSDEVNQPQHF. CDR3 nucleotide sequence: TGTGCCAGCAGTGACGAGGTCAATCAGCCCCAGCATTTT.

There are many counts of this clonotype. This chain links TRBV23-1 with TRBJ2-2; D gene unclear. TRBV23-1 is annotated as an ORF whose role is uncertain. This CDR3 is 17 amino acids long. Trimming shortened V by 0 bases and J by 6 bases, and 17 bases separated the two germline ends. CDR3 sequence reads: CASSQSIRPLRSGELFF. CDR3 DNA: TGCGCCAGCAGTCAATCCATCCGCCCATTGCGGTCCGGGGAGCTGTTTTTT.

The sample holds many counts of this clonotype. The chain employs TRBV18 and TRBJ1-5; 7 bases line up with TRBD1. V lost 3 bases, J lost 5 bases, and 7 bases stayed unmatched. The CDR3 runs to 15 residues. Germline V gives CDR1 KGHSH, CDR2 LQKENI. CDR3 loop: CASSPMTGPDQPQHF. In DNA, the CDR3 is TGTGCCAGCTCACCGATGACAGGGCCCGATCAGCCCCAGCATTTT.

This clonotype came up a few times. One end of the junction varies from germline; a read error may be responsible. This sequence joins TRBV2 and TRBJ2-7, with a weak D call TRBD2 (5 bases). The germline V gene encodes CDR1 SNHLY and CDR2 FYNNEI. The CDR3 is 12 residues long. The CDR3 loop is CASNPDSHEQYF. The DNA for the CDR3 is TGTGCCAGCAACCCGGACTCCCACGAGCAGTACTTC.

This clonotype was recorded at least ten times. This chain joins TRBV20-1 and TRBJ2-5; possible D gene TRBD1, 5 bases. The CDR3 consists of 13 residues. The V end lost 3 bases, the J end lost 4 bases, and 12 bases lay between the germline ends. Germline V gene sequence: CDR1 DFQATT, CDR2 SNEGSKA (reference sequence). For the CDR3, the DNA is TGCAGTGCTAGCTTTCAGGGTCTAGAGACCCAGTACTTC. This codes for CSASFQGLETQYF.

This clonotype was found a few times. V and J are TRBV10-3 and TRBJ2-7; D unresolved. V was pared by 4 bases and J by 2 bases, with 12 bases between. This CDR3 comprises 14 residues. Germline CDR1 and CDR2: ENHRY and SYGVKD. CDR3 protein: CAISGPLSAYEQYF. The DNA of the CDR3 is TGTGCCATCAGTGGGCCTCTGAGCGCCTACGAGCAGTACTTC.

This clonotype was seen more than once but under ten times. The V gene is TRBV29-1, the J gene TRBJ2-7; 7 bases agree with TRBD1. The CDR3 is 12 residues long. Germline V gene lookup returns CDR1 SQVTM and CDR2 ANQGSEA. J lost 5 bases, V lost 5 bases, and 6 bases had no gene match. In DNA, the CDR3 is TGCAGCGTTAGGGGTCAGGGGGACGAGCAGTACTTC. Translated: CSVRGQGDEQYF.

The V gene is TRBV2, the J gene TRBJ1-2; TRBD1 matches at 8 bases. Losses at the gene ends were 8 bases for V and 8 bases for J; bases not matched to a gene: 7. Germline V lookup: CDR1 SNHLY, CDR2 FYNNEI. CDR3 length equals 12 residues. CDR3 sequence: CASGQGKEGYTF. For the CDR3, the DNA is TGTGCCAGCGGACAGGGAAAAGAAGGCTACACCTTC.

In its sample, this clonotype was seen many times. The chain employs TRBV6-1 and TRBJ2-6, with TRBD1 identical over 7 bases. The CDR3 is made up of 15 amino acids. CDR1 is MNHNS, CDR2 SASEGT, per germline. V lost 7 bases and J lost 2; bases outside the gene matches: 5. The CDR3 nucleotides are TGTGCCAGCACTAAAGACAGGGCTGGGGCCAACGTCCTGACTTTC. Its protein is CASTKDRAGANVLTF.

This clonotype was picked up many times. The chain uses TRBV10-1 and TRBJ2-2; D unclear. Deletions cut 11 bases from V and 1 base from J, with 8 bases between. This CDR3 has 12 amino acids. CDR1 and CDR2 from the germline V gene are WNHNN and SYGVQD (reference sequence). The CDR3 region is CASGRNTGELFF. For the CDR3, the DNA is TGCGCCTCCGGACGGAACACCGGGGAGCTGTTTTTT.

The sample holds many counts of this clonotype. V usage is TRBV6-2 or TRBV6-3 and J usage is TRBJ2-7; D uncertain. Germline CDR1 reads MNHEY; CDR2 reads SVGEGT. The CDR3 extends over 12 amino acids. Trimming removed 6 bases at V and 3 bases at J, with 9 bases between. Here the CDR3 reads CASSARRYEQYF. CDR3 nucleotide sequence: TGTGCCAGCAGCGCAAGGCGCTACGAGCAGTACTTC.